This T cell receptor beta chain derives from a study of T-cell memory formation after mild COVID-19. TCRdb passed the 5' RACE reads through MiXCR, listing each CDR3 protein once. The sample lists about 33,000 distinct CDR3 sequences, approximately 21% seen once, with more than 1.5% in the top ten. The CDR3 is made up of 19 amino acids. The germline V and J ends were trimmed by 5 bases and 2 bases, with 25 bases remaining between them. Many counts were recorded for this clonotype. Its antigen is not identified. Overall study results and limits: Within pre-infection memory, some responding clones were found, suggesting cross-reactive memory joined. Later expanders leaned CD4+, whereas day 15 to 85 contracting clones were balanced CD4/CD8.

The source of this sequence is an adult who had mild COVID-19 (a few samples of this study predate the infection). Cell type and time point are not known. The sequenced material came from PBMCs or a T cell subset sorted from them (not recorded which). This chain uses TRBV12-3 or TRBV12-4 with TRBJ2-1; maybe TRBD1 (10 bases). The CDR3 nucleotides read TGTGCCAGCAGTGGGACAGGGGAAGAGCGGGAGGCCGCCTACAATGAGCAGTTCTTC. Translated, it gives CASSGTGEEREAAYNEQFF.